What follows are 14 T cell receptor beta chains derived from one specimen sequenced in a study of blood T cell repertoires in COVID-19. Clones were read by immunoSEQ multiplex PCR, and TCRdb kept only the in-frame ones, dropping some. The sample has about 33,000 clones; about 88% are singletons. Specimen: peripheral blood. Receptor source: a man in his 70s with acute or convalescent COVID-19.

V usage is TRBV6-5 and J usage is TRBJ2-3; possible D gene TRBD2, 5 bases. CDR1 is MNHEY, CDR2 SVGAGI, per germline. Trimming stripped 2 bases from V and 6 bases from J, with 18 bases between. There are 16 residues in the CDR3. CDR3 DNA sequence: TGTGCCAGCAGTTACACGAGGGTATTGGGAACGGATACGCAGTATTTT. Its protein is CASSYTRVLGTDTQYF.

V gene TRBV18 combines with J gene TRBJ2-7, with 10 positions matching TRBD1. This CDR3 is built from 15 residues. The V gene end was trimmed by 3 bases and the J gene end by 3 bases; junction bases not matched to a gene: 5. CDR1 and CDR2 from the germline V gene are KGHSH and LQKENI. The DNA for the CDR3 is TGTGCCAGCTCACCTGGGACAGGGGAGAACTACGAGCAGTACTTC. Its protein is CASSPGTGENYEQYF.

V usage is TRBV19 and J usage is TRBJ1-3; D unresolved. Trimming removed 8 bases from V and 4 bases from J, with 12 bases in between. There are 13 residues in the CDR3. Germline CDR1 LNHDA, CDR2 SQIVND (reference sequence). DNA of the CDR3: TGTGCCAGTTCGACGGCGAGGGGAAACACCATATATTTT. This codes for CASSTARGNTIYF.

V and J are TRBV2 and TRBJ2-7; a weak D match, TRBD1 (6 bases). V was trimmed by 3 bases and J by 3 bases, leaving 15 bases between them. Looked up from germline, CDR1 is SNHLY and CDR2 is FYNNEI. The CDR3 is 15 amino acids. This CDR3 reads CASSDQGPEIYEQYF. In DNA, the CDR3 is TGTGCCAGCAGTGATCAGGGGCCGGAGATCTACGAGCAGTACTTC.

The rearrangement joins TRBV9 to TRBJ2-7, with 13 positions matching TRBD2. V lost 3 bases and J lost 6; bases outside the gene matches: 6. The CDR3 has 15 amino acids. Germline lookup yields CDR1 SGDLS and CDR2 YYNGEE. The CDR3: CASSAGLAGLREQYF. The CDR3 DNA follows: TGTGCCAGCAGCGCGGGACTAGCGGGATTGCGCGAGCAGTACTTC.

V usage is TRBV5-1 and J usage is TRBJ2-5; a possible D gene is TRBD2 (6 bases). V was trimmed by 0 bases and J by 4 bases, leaving 10 bases between them. Germline V gene data show CDR1 as SGHRS and CDR2 as YFSETQ. This CDR3 is 14 amino acids long. This CDR3 is CASSLALAVETQYF. The CDR3 nucleotides are TGCGCCAGCAGCTTGGCACTAGCAGTAGAGACCCAGTACTTC.

This chain uses TRBV6-5 with TRBJ1-4; D gene uncertain. Germline V gives CDR1 MNHEY, CDR2 SVGAGI. This CDR3 is built from 14 residues. The V and J ends lost 6 bases and 0 bases respectively, with 8 bases between them. Here the CDR3 reads CASSQRATNEKLFF. DNA of the CDR3: TGTGCCAGCAGCCAGCGCGCAACTAATGAAAAACTGTTTTTT.

The chain combines TRBV29-1 with TRBJ1-2; D possibly corresponds to TRBD1 (6 bases). Germline loops: CDR1 SQVTM, CDR2 ANQGSEA. This CDR3 contains 12 residues. V was cut by 4 bases and J by 4 bases, with 10 bases left in between. The CDR3 DNA reads TGCAGCGTTGTCACAGGGATCTATGGCTACACCTTC. The encoded protein is CSVVTGIYGYTF.

CDR3 protein: CASSFQENTEAFF. The CDR3 DNA is TGTGCCAGCAGTTTTCAGGAGAACACTGAAGCTTTCTTT. The rearrangement uses TRBV6-2 or TRBV6-3 and TRBJ1-1, with D hard to call. The germline V gene encodes CDR1 MNHEY and CDR2 SVGEGT. V was cut by 4 bases and J by 1 base, with 7 bases left in between. This CDR3 is built from 13 residues.

This clone was counted a single time. The chain has TRBV6-1 and TRBJ1-3; D gene ambiguous. Looked up from germline, CDR1 is MNHNS and CDR2 is SASEGT. The CDR3 is made up of 15 amino acids. Trimming took 1 base from V and 0 from J, leaving 7 bases between them. The CDR3 sequence: CASSEGSVSGNTIYF. DNA of the CDR3: TGTGCCAGCAGTGAAGGGTCGGTCTCTGGAAACACCATATATTTT.

The chain employs TRBV2 and TRBJ2-7; D is perhaps TRBD1 (5 bases). The CDR3 sequence is 14 residues long. Germline values: CDR1 SNHLY, CDR2 FYNNEI. Between the trimmed V and J ends, which lost 9 bases and 0 bases, there was a span of 15 bases. The CDR3 region has the DNA TGTGCCAGTTCGGTCTCAAGGGGCTCCTACGAGCAGTACTTC. Encoded protein: CASSVSRGSYEQYF.

CDR3 loop: CASSSTSGPNTEAFF. CDR3 nucleotides: TGTGCCAGCAGTTCCACGTCAGGGCCGAACACTGAAGCTTTCTTT. The rearrangement joins TRBV6-5 to TRBJ1-1, with D possibly TRBD1 on 5 matching bases. Germline V gene data show CDR1 as MNHEY and CDR2 as SVGAGI. The CDR3 sequence is 15 residues long. V was shortened by 4 bases and J by 1 base, with 13 bases between the two germline ends.

The CDR3 loop is CASSPTSRRPGTDTQYF. Written as DNA, the CDR3 is TGTGCCAGCTCACCAACTAGCAGGCGCCCGGGCACAGATACGCAGTATTTT. The V and J genes are TRBV18 and TRBJ2-3; D might be TRBD2 (6 bases). V lost 2 bases and J lost 1, with 16 bases in between. CDR3 length: 17 residues. Germline-derived CDR1 and CDR2 are KGHSH and LQKENI. Variable domain in full (rest from reference TRBV18 and TRBJ2-3): NAGVMQNPRHLVRRRGQEARLRCSPMKGHSHVYWYRQLPEEGLKFMVYLQKENIIDESGMPKERFSAEFPKEGPSILRIQQVVRGDSAAYFCASSPTSRRPGTDTQYFGPGTRLTVL.

This chain uses TRBV6-6 with TRBJ2-5; the D is unclear. Between the trimmed V and J ends, which lost 2 bases and 1 base, there was a span of 5 bases. Germline V gene sequence: CDR1 MNHNY, CDR2 SVGAGI (reference sequence). This CDR3 is 13 amino acids long. The CDR3 bases are TGTGCCAGCAGTTACGGAGTCCAAGAGACCCAGTACTTC. Translated: CASSYGVQETQYF.